A selection of T cell receptor beta chains follows, all from one sample in a study of response to subunit inactivated influenza vaccine. Each CDR3 protein gets one entry after TCRdb re-called the RT-PCR reads with MiXCR. The data show approximately 570,000 distinct CDR3 sequences, with about 7.6% seen just once and approximately 13% held by the top ten. The sample here was PBMCs from blood, taken about 23 months after vaccination. All receptors derive from a man in his fifties or sixties who received an inactivated influenza vaccine. Both conserved end residues are part of each CDR3. D genes are given only for firm matches. Only some rows state a clone size, as once, few, many or a class for expanded clones.

>TRBV25-1|-|-|TRBJ2-5
CASRNPGLQETQYF
TGTGCCAGCAGGAACCCGGGACTCCAAGAGACCCAGTACTTC
>TRBV15|-|many|TRBJ2-5
CATSSGIQETQYF
TGTGCCACCAGCAGCGGGATACAAGAGACCCAGTACTTC
>TRBV20-1|-|many|TRBJ2-5
CSARDPPGFETQYF
TGCAGTGCTAGAGACCCCCCTGGATTCGAGACCCAGTACTTC
>TRBV7-3|-|-|TRBJ2-1
CASSLNSNEQFF
TGTGCCAGCAGCTTAAACAGCAATGAGCAGTTCTTC
>TRBV7-8|-|-|TRBJ2-7
CASSLELGDYEQYF
TGTGCCAGCAGCTTAGAACTAGGCGACTACGAGCAGTACTTC
>TRBV29-1|-|few|TRBJ2-3
CSVETAGDTQYF
TGCAGCGTTGAGACGGCGGGCGATACGCAGTATTTT
>TRBV25-1|-|-|TRBJ2-1
CASSDPTTTDNEQFF
TGTGCCAGCAGTGATCCTACAACTACTGACAATGAGCAGTTCTTC
>TRBV4-1|-|few|TRBJ2-5
CASSQGSGETQYF
TGCGCCAGCAGCCAAGGGAGCGGGGAGACCCAGTACTTC
>TRBV7-9|-|few|TRBJ1-2
CASSHYATGGYTF
TGTGCCAGCAGCCATTATGCAACTGGGGGCTACACCTTC
>TRBV30|-|few|TRBJ1-4
CAWSALLREKLFF
TGTGCCTGGAGTGCTCTCCTGAGGGAAAAACTGTTTTTT
>TRBV20-1|TRBD2|few|TRBJ2-3
CSATSGGRTDTQYF
TGCAGTGCTACTAGCGGGGGACGCACAGATACGCAGTATTTT
>TRBV9|TRBD2|few|TRBJ2-1
CASSTGGSIAYNEQFF
TGTGCCAGCAGCACCGGCGGGAGTATCGCCTACAATGAGCAGTTCTTC
>TRBV5-5|-|few|TRBJ2-3
CASSLLPRTTSTDTQYF
TGTGCCAGCAGCTTGTTGCCCAGGACGACTAGCACAGATACGCAGTATTTT
>TRBV10-2|TRBD2|few|TRBJ2-1
CASRLAANSYNEQFF
TGCGCCAGCAGACTAGCGGCTAACTCCTACAATGAGCAGTTCTTC
>TRBV20-1|TRBD2|-|TRBJ2-7
CSAPERGFSYEQYF
TGCAGTGCCCCCGAGCGGGGGTTCTCCTACGAGCAGTACTTC
>TRBV29-1|-|-|TRBJ2-3
CSVGLRSGTDTQYF
TGCAGCGTTGGCTTGCGGAGTGGCACAGATACGCAGTATTTT
>TRBV10-3|TRBD1|few|TRBJ2-5
CAISDPGQPQETQYF
TGTGCCATCAGTGATCCGGGACAGCCCCAAGAGACCCAGTACTTC
>TRBV12-3/TRBV12-4|-|many|TRBJ1-1
CASNGAGREAFF
TGTGCCAGCAATGGGGCCGGCCGGGAAGCTTTCTTT